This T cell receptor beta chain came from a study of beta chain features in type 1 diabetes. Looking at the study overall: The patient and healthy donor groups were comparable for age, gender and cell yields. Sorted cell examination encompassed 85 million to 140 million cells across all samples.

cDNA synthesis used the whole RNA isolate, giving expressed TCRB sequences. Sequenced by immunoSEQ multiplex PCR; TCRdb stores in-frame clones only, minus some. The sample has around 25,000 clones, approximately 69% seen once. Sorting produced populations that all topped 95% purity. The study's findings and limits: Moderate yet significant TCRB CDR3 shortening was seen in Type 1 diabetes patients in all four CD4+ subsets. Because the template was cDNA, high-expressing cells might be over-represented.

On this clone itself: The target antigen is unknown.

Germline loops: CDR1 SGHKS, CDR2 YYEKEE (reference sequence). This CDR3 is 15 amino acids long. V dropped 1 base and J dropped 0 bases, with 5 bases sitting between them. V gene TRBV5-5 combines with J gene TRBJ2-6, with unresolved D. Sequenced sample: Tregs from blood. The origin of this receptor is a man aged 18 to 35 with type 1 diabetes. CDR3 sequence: CASSLKYSGANVLTF. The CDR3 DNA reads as TGTGCCAGCAGCTTGAAATACTCTGGGGCCAACGTCCTGACTTTC.